This TCR beta chain originates from a study of cytomegalovirus exposure and HLA in healthy donors. Findings of the study overall: Productive status was seen about 87% or about 30% of the time for most TCR beta V segments in an earlier analysis. There were some public TCRs occurring in many donors, but most TCR sequences were rare.

The PCR was carried out with 60 Vbeta primers and 13 Jbeta primers. Produced via immunoSEQ multiplex PCR; TCRdb's table is partial and in-frame only. The sample has about 77,000 clones, more than 75% seen once; the top ten hold roughly 3.5%. The CDR3 has 12 residues. Germline V gene lookup returns CDR1 MNHNS and CDR2 SASEGT. After removal of 10 bases from V and 3 bases from J, the junction contained 6 bases not matched to a gene. This clone was counted only a few times. Antigen specificity is unknown. The donors gave bone marrow, and they were healthy. The specimen sequenced was PBMCs. This sequence joins TRBV6-1 and TRBJ2-7; 7 nucleotides align to TRBD1. This receptor was obtained from a man aged 35 to 55 in good health and CMV-seronegative. CDR3 loop: CAIIGQVYEQYF. Here the CDR3 DNA reads TGTGCCATTATCGGACAGGTCTACGAGCAGTACTTC.